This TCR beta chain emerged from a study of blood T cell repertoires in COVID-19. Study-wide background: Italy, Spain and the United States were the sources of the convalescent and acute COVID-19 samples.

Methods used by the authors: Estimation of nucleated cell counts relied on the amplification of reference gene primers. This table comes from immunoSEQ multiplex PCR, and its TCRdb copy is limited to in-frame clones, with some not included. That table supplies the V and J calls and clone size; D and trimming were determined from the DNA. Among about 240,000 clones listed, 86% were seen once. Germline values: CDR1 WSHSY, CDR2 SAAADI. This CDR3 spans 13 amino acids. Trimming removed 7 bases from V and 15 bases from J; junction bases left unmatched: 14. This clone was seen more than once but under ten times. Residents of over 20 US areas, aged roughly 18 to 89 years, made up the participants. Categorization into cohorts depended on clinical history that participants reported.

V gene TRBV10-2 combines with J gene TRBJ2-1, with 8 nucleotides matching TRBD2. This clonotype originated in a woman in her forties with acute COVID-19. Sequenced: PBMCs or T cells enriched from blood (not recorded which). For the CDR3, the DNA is TGCGCCAGCAACGACGGGCTAGCGGGCCCCCTGTTCTTC. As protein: CASNDGLAGPLFF.